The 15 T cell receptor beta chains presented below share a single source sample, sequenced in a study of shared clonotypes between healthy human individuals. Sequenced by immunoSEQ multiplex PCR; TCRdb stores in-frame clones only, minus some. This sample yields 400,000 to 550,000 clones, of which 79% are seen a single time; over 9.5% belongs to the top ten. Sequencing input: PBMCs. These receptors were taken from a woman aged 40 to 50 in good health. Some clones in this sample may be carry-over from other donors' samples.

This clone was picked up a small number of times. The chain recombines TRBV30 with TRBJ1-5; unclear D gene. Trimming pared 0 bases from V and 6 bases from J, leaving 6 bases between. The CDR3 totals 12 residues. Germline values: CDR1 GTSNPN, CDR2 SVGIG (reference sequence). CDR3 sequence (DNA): TGTGCCTGGAGTGTACCTTTTCAGCCCCAGCATTTT. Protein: CAWSVPFQPQHF.

The CDR3 DNA sequence: TGTGCCAGCCCCACGGGACTAGCGGCCAGCACAGATACGCAGTATTTT. Translation: CASPTGLAASTDTQYF. The chain joins TRBV21-1 to TRBJ2-3; no check of the table's D call, TRBD2, against the DNA was made. TRBV21-1 is shown as a pseudogene. The CDR3 spans 16 residues.

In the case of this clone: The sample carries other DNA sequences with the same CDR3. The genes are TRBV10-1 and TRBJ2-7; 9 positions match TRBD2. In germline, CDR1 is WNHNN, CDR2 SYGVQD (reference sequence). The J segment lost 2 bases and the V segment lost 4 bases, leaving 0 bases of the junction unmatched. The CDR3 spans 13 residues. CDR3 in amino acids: CASSASGTYEQYF. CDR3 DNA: TGCGCCAGCAGTGCTAGCGGGACCTACGAGCAGTACTTC.

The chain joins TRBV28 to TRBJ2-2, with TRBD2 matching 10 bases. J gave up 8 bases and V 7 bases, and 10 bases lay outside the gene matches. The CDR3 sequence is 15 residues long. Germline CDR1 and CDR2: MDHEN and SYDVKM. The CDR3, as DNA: TGTGCCAGCACCCCCCTAGCGGGAGATATAGGGGAGCTGTTTTTT. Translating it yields CASTPLAGDIGELFF.

The CDR3 reads CASSLGGRGPYEQYF. The CDR3, as DNA: TGTGCCAGCAGCTTAGGGGGGAGGGGCCCCTACGAGCAGTACTTC. The chain carries TRBV7-3 and TRBJ2-7; 7 bases match TRBD2. Germline V gives CDR1 SGHTA, CDR2 FQGTGA. V shed 2 bases, J shed 2 bases, and the junction held 6 bases outside the gene matches. This CDR3 comprises 15 residues.

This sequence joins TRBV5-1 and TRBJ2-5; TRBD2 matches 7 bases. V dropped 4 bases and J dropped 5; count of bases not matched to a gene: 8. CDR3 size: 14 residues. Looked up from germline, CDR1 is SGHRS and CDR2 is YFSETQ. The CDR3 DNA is TGCGCCAGCAGCCCGGGCGGGGGTGCGGAGACCCAGTACTTC. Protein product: CASSPGGGAETQYF.

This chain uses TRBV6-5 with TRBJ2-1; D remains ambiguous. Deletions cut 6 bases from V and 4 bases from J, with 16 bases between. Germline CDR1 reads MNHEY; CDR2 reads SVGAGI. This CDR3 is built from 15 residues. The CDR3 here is CASRPSRVLYNEQFF. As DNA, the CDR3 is TGTGCCAGCAGACCCTCTAGGGTCCTTTACAATGAGCAGTTCTTC.

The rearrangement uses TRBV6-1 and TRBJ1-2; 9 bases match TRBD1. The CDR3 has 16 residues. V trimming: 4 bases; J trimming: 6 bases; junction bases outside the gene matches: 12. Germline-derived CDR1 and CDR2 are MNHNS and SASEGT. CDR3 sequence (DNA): TGTGCCAGCAGTGGCCCCCCGGGACAGGGATTAGATGGCTACACCTTC. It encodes CASSGPPGQGLDGYTF.

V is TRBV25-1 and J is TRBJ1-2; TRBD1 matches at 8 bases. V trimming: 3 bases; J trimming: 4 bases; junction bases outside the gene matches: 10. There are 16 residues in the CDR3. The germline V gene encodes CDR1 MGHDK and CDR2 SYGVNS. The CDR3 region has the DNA TGTGCCAGCAGTGACCCAAGACAGGGGATAAGCTATGGCTACACCTTC. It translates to CASSDPRQGISYGYTF.

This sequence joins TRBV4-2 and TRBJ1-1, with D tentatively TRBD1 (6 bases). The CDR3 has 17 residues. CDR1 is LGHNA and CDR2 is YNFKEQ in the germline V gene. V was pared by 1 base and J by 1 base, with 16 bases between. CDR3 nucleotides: TGTGCCAGCAGCCAAGTGAGTGACAGGATCCGGAACACTGAAGCTTTCTTT. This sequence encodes CASSQVSDRIRNTEAFF.

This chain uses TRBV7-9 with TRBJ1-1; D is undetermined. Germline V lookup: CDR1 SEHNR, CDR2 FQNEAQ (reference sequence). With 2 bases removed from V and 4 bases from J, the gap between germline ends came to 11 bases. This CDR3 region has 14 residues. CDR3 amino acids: CASSLLIAATEAFF. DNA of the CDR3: TGTGCCAGCAGCTTATTGATAGCGGCCACTGAAGCTTTCTTT.

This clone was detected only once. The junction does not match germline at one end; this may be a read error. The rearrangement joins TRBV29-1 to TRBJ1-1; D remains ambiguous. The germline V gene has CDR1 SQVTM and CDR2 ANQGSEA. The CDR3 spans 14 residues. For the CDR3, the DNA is TGCAGCGTTAAAGACGGCACCGTGAACACTGAAGCTTTCTTT. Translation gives CSVKDGTVNTEAFF.

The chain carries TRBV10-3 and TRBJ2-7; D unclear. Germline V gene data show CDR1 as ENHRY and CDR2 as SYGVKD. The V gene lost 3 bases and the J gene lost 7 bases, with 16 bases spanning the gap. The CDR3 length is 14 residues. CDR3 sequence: CAISEGTPVGEQYF. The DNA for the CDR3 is TGTGCCATCAGTGAAGGTACCCCGGTGGGGGAGCAGTACTTC.

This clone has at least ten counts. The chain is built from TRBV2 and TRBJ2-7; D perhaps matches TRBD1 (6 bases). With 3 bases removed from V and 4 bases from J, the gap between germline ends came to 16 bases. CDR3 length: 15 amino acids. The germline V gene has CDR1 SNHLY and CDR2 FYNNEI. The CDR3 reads CASSEGARTPYEQYF. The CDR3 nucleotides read TGTGCCAGCAGTGAGGGGGCAAGGACTCCGTACGAGCAGTACTTC.

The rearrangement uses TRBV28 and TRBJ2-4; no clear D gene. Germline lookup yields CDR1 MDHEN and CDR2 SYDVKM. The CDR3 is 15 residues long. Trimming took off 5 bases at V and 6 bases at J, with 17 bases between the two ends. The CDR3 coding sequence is TGTGCCAGCAGTGAGGCCTGGACCGCTCGAAACATTCAGTACTTC. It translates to CASSEAWTARNIQYF.